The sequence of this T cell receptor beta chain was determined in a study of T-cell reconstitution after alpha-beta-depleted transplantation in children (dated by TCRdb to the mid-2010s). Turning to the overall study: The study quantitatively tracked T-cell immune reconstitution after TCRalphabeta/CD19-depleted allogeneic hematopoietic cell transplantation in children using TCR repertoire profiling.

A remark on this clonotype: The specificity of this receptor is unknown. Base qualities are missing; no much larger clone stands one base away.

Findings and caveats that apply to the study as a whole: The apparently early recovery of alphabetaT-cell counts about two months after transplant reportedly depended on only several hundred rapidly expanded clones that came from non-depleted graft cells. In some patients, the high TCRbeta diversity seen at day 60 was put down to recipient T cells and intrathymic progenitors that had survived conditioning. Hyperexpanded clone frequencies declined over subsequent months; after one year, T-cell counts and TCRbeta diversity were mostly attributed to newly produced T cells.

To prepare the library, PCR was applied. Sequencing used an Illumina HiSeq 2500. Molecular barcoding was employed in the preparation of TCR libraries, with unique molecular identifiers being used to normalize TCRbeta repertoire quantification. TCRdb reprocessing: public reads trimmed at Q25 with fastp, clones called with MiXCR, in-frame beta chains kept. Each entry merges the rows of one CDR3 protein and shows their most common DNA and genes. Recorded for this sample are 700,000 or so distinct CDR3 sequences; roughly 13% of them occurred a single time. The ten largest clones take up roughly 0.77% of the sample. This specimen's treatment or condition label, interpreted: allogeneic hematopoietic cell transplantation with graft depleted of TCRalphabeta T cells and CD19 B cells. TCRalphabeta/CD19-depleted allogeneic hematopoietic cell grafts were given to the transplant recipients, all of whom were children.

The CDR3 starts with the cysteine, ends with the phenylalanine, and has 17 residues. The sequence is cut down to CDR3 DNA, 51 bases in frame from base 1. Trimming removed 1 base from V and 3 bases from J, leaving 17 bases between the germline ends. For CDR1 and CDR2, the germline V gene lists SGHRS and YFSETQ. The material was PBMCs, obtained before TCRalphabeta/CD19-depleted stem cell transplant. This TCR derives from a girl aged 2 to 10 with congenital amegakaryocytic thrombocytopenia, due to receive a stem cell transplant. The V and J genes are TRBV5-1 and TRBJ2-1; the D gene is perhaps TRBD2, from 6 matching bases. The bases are TGCGCCAGCAGCTTGAGGGCGGGACCTCCCCTCTACAATGAGCAGTTCTTC. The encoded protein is CASSLRAGPPLYNEQFF.